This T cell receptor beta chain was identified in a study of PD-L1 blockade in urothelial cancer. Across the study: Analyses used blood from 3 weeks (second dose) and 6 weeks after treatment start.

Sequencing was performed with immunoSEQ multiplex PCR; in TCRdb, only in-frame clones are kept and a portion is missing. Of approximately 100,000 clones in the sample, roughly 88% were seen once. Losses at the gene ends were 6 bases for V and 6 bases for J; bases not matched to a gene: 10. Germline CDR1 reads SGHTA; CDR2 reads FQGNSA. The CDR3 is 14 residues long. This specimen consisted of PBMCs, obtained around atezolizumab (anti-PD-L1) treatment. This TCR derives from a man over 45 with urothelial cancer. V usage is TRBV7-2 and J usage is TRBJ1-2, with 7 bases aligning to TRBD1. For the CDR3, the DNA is TGTGCCAGCAGACCCGAAGGGACAGAGAATGGCTACACCTTC. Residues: CASRPEGTENGYTF.